The rows below give T cell receptor beta chains drawn from one sample of a study of shared clonotypes between healthy human individuals. Assay used: immunoSEQ multiplex PCR; TCRdb lists only in-frame clones, some missing. The data contain around 2,000,000 clones, approximately 94% of them singletons. The sample consisted of naive CD8+ T cells sorted from blood. Source of these receptors: a man between 18 and 35 years old in good health. Both conserved end residues are part of each CDR3. A D gene is named only where the DNA matches it firmly. Expanded clones are given a class, and other clones once, few, many or no size at all.

>-|TRBV6-1|TRBD1|TRBJ1-5|16
TGTGCCAGCAGTGGCACAAGACAGGGGAGGAATCAGCCCCAGCATTTT
CASSGTRQGRNQPQHF
>-|TRBV7-9|-|TRBJ2-7|12
TGTGCCAGCAGTCTAGGACGCGACGAGCAGTACTTC
CASSLGRDEQYF
>-|TRBV28|-|TRBJ1-5|14
TGTGCCAGCGCCCTAGCAGGGACCAATCAGCCCCAGCATTTT
CASALAGTNQPQHF
>once|TRBV6-4|-|TRBJ2-2|15
TGTGCCACCCGCCCTACGGGAGAGCACACCGGGGAGCTGTTTTTT
CATRPTGEHTGELFF
>-|TRBV2|-|TRBJ1-1|14
TGTGCCAGCAGTGGTGGGGAAGGGAACACTGAAGCTTTCTTT
CASSGGEGNTEAFF
>-|TRBV6-1|-|TRBJ1-1|15
TGTGCCAGCAGTGTCTGGCGCGTCCAAAACACTGAAGCTTTCTTT
CASSVWRVQNTEAFF
>-|TRBV27|-|TRBJ2-7|13
TGTGCCAGCAGTCACACAGGGACCCACGAGCAGTACTTC
CASSHTGTHEQYF
>-|TRBV7-2|TRBD2|TRBJ2-7|16
TGTGCCAGCAGCACCCCGACTAGCGGAACGTCTTACGAGCAGTACTTC
CASSTPTSGTSYEQYF
>-|TRBV7-6|-|TRBJ1-3|15
TGTGCCAGCAATACGGGGGGCGCGGAGGGAAACACCATATATTTT
CASNTGGAEGNTIYF
>-|TRBV6-6|-|TRBJ1-5|13
TGTGCCAGCGAGGACACCCTCAATCAGCCCCAGCATTTT
CASEDTLNQPQHF
>-|TRBV4-1|TRBD1|TRBJ1-2|14
TGCGCCAGCAGCCAAGCAGGGGGCGCGGATGGCTACACCTTC
CASSQAGGADGYTF
>-|TRBV6-1|-|TRBJ2-5|13
TGTGCCAGTAGCCTGGGTGTTGAAGAGACCCAGTACTTC
CASSLGVEETQYF
>-|TRBV5-1|TRBD2|TRBJ2-3|16
TGCGCCAGCAGTTCCCGACTAGCGGGAGAGTTAGATACGCAGTATTTT
CASSSRLAGELDTQYF
>-|TRBV10-3|TRBD2|TRBJ2-7|15
TGTGCCATCAGCCCCTCGGGCGGGGGTGTCGACGAGCAGTACTTC
CAISPSGGGVDEQYF
>-|TRBV19|-|TRBJ2-7|14
TGTGCCAGTAGTCCCTGGACCGGCTCCTACGAGCAGTACTTC
CASSPWTGSYEQYF
>-|TRBV4-3|-|TRBJ2-2|14
TGCGCCAGCAGAGCGCTTCAAAACACCGGGGAGCTGTTTTTT
CASRALQNTGELFF
>-|TRBV5-6|TRBD2|TRBJ2-7|15
TGTGCCAGCAGCATTCGGACTAGCGGGAGCCACGAGCAGTACTTC
CASSIRTSGSHEQYF
>-|TRBV7-2|TRBD2|TRBJ2-5|15
TGTGCCAGCAGCTTAGACCTAGCGGGGGGGGAGACCCAGTACTTC
CASSLDLAGGETQYF
>-|TRBV9|-|TRBJ2-6|16
TGTGCCAGCAGCGTACAGAAAGACTCTGGGGCCAACGTCCTGACTTTC
CASSVQKDSGANVLTF
>-|TRBV6-1|-|TRBJ2-7|15
TGTGCCAGCAGTGAAATGGCTGGGGGCAGGTACGAGCAGTACTTC
CASSEMAGGRYEQYF
>-|TRBV5-1|TRBD1|TRBJ1-4|14
TGCGCCAGCAGCTCGGACAGGGCTTTTGAAAAACTGTTTTTT
CASSSDRAFEKLFF
>-|TRBV5-6|TRBD1|TRBJ2-5|16
TGTGCCAGCAGCTGGTGGGTGGGACAGGAGCAAGAGACCCAGTACTTC
CASSWWVGQEQETQYF
>-|TRBV6-5|-|TRBJ1-1|16
TGTGCCAGCAGTTACTCGTCGAGTCCTGTGAACACTGAAGCTTTCTTT
CASSYSSSPVNTEAFF
>once|TRBV19|-|TRBJ2-5|15
TGTGCCAGTAGTACCACCGGGGGGCGTGGAGAGACCCAGTACTTC
CASSTTGGRGETQYF
>-|TRBV7-9|-|TRBJ1-2|14
TGTGCCAGCAGCCTTTCAACAGGGTCCTATGGCTACACCTTC
CASSLSTGSYGYTF
>-|TRBV27|-|TRBJ2-5|15
TGTGCCAGCATGTTGGCTGGGGCCGGGCTGGAGACCCAGTACTTC
CASMLAGAGLETQYF
>-|TRBV28|-|TRBJ1-5|15
TGTGCCAGCAGTCCAACAGGATATAGCAATCAGCCCCAGCATTTT
CASSPTGYSNQPQHF
>-|TRBV7-6|-|TRBJ1-1|16
TGTGCCAGCAGCTTACCGGCAGGGCATTGGGACACTGAAGCTTTCTTT
CASSLPAGHWDTEAFF
>-|TRBV10-2|-|TRBJ2-7|15
TGCGCCAGCAGTGATAACGGGGAAAGGAGCTACGAGCAGTACTTC
CASSDNGERSYEQYF
>once|TRBV29-1|TRBD1|TRBJ2-7|15
TGCAGCGTTGAGGGGACAGGGGTAGACTCCTACGAGCAGTACTTC
CSVEGTGVDSYEQYF
>once|TRBV7-9|-|TRBJ2-1|18
TGTGCCAGCAGCCCGGTAACTGTCGACGCAGGGGGGATTGATGAGCAGTTCTTC
CASSPVTVDAGGIDEQFF
>-|TRBV9|TRBD2|TRBJ2-3|16
TGTGCCAGCAGCGGACGCCTAGCGGGAGTGGCAGATACGCAGTATTTT
CASSGRLAGVADTQYF